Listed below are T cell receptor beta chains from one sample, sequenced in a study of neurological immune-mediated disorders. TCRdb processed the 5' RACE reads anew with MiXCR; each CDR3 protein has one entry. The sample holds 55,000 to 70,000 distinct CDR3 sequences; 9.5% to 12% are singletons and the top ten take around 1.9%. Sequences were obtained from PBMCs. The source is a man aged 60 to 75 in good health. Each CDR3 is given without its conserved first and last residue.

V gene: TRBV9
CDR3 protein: ASSPTRGTEKLF

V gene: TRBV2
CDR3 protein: ASSKGPHNEQF

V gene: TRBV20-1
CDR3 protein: SASHAGGGSNEQF

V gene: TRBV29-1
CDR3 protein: SVEGPGTGANVLT

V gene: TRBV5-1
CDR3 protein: ASSWTGGARTGELF

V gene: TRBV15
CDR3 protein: ATSRGGAFISTDTQY

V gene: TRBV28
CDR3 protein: ASSSGTGVYEQY

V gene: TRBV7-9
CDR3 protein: ASSFGTGEATQY

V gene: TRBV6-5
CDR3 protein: ASRDPYEQY

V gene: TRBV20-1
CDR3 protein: SARTGGIWETQY

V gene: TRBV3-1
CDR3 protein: ASSLSGVGTDTQY

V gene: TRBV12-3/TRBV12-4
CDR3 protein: ASTPGLGGYT

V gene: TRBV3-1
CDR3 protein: ASSLQSQGEAF

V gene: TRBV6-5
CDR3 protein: ASSYQVPRDFTEAF

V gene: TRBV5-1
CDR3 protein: ASSLSSGNTEAF

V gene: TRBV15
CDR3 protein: ATSSGQGANRAKNIQY

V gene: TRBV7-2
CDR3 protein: ASSRGTAASYEQY

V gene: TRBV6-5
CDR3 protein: AATGGYGYT

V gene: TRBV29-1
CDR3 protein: SVENGIYGYT

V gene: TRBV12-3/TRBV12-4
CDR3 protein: ASSLNPSYGYT

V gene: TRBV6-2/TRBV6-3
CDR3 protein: ASSYRGTGAYEQY

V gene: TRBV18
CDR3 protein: ASSPPGLAKNIQY

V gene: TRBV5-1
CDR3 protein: ASSPAGGHLTYT

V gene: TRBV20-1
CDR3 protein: SVPPPGSTEAF

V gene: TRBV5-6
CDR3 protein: ASRPTGNTGSCF

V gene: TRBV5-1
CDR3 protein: ASSLVPSGGNQPQY

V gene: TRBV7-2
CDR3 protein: ASSFYICSAPTGGGNQPQH

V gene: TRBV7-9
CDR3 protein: ASTRGLNTEAF

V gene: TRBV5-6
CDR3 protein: ASSLVSGGMYNEQF

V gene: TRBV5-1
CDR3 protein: ASSLDGSYNEQF

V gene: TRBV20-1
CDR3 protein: SARIFGNEQF

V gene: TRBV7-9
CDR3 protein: ASSGWGQGETQY

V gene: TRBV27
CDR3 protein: ASGLLYSNQPQH

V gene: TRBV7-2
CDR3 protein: ASSLAGQAGGAIQETQY

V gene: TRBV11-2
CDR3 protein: ASSSRRQPNTEAF

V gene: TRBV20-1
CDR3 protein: SAWDRGSTPLH

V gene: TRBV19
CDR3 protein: ASSRGDEKLF

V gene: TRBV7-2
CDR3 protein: ASSLDPRGYEQF

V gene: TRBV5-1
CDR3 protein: ASSLGPSGGAGETQY